Listed below are T cell receptor beta chains from one sample, sequenced in a study of blood T cell repertoires in COVID-19. The method was immunoSEQ multiplex PCR; TCRdb's version includes in-frame clones alone and lacks a portion of them. This table holds around 100,000 clones, 65% to 75% found once. The sequencing sample was made of peripheral blood. All receptors come from a man at least 80 years old with acute or convalescent COVID-19. The CDR3 runs from the conserved cysteine through the conserved F or W.

>TRBV2|TRBJ2-7
CASSTGTSGRSSEQYF
>TRBV7-8|TRBJ1-2
CASSSRPGYGYTF
>TRBV6-2/TRBV6-3|TRBJ2-3
CASSYDSVSTDTQYF
>TRBV6-2/TRBV6-3|TRBJ2-1
CASSPYSAGQFF
>TRBV30|TRBJ1-6
CAWTAGQGYSPLHF
>TRBV6-5|TRBJ1-3
CASQRGPRNTIYF
>TRBV11-1|TRBJ2-7
CASSFGTSGLYEQYF
>TRBV7-2|TRBJ2-1
CASSFGRGNEQFF
>TRBV5-1|TRBJ1-1
CASSLVQGKSSTEAFF
>TRBV23-1|TRBJ1-1
CASERCSRRDMNTEAFF
>TRBV7-3|TRBJ1-1
CASSLVGGLEAFF
>TRBV12-3/TRBV12-4|TRBJ2-1
CASSLGLAQFF
>TRBV5-8|TRBJ1-4
CAIGDGGNEKLFF
>TRBV3-1/TRBV3-2|TRBJ2-7
CASSQLDSLQEQYF
>TRBV7-9|TRBJ2-1
CASSLGLLAGGSEEDEQFF
>TRBV28|TRBJ2-7
CASGSSYEQYF
>TRBV24-1|TRBJ2-7
CATSAGGHEQYF
>TRBV30|TRBJ1-1
CACRDRVDTEAFF
>TRBV9|TRBJ2-5
CASSLDFQETQYF
>TRBV19|TRBJ2-1
CASKSREAWGSYNEQFF
>TRBV4-3|TRBJ2-1
CASSQRSGGLNEQFF
>TRBV24-1|TRBJ2-3
CATSEGAVTQYF
>TRBV6-1|TRBJ2-2
CASSESGARGELFF
>TRBV7-3|TRBJ2-3
CASSSTGSTDTQYF
>TRBV16|TRBJ1-4
CASSQTGGEYEKLFF
>TRBV6-6|TRBJ2-1
CASSPRTSGIAYNEQFF
>TRBV28|TRBJ1-1
CASSLARTEAFF
>TRBV5-6|TRBJ2-2
CASSWWESANTGELFF
>TRBV28|TRBJ1-5
CASSWGLPGTGSGNQPQHF
>TRBV3-1/TRBV3-2|TRBJ2-7
CASSQVGQGIYEQYF
>TRBV7-2|TRBJ1-2
CASSSTGTVYGYTF
>TRBV27|TRBJ2-7
CASSSTGESNEQYF
>TRBV5-6|TRBJ2-7
CASSLVSSAYEQYF
>TRBV4-3|TRBJ2-3
CASSLLVAGITDTQYF
>TRBV6-4|TRBJ1-5
CASSEEGGQPQHF
>TRBV6-5|TRBJ2-3
CASSPGQSSTDTQYF
>TRBV5-1|TRBJ2-2
CASRVGGQFTGELFF
>TRBV9|TRBJ2-3
CASNPSGFRADTQYF
>TRBV19|TRBJ2-1
CASTSGKTYNEQFF
>TRBV14|TRBJ2-7
CASSSFYEQYF
>TRBV21-1|TRBJ2-2
CASSGGTALGKDTGELFF
>TRBV2|TRBJ2-5
CASSREAGSGKGTQYF
>TRBV30|TRBJ2-5
CAWSVGMGRPETQYF
>TRBV11-3|TRBJ1-1
CASSLSQDTEAFF
>TRBV2|TRBJ2-3
CASSVNTDTQYF
>TRBV2|TRBJ2-2
CASSGLAGGLGTGELFF
>TRBV27|TRBJ2-1
CASSFGGVWFF
>TRBV6-2/TRBV6-3|TRBJ2-1
CASSYPRGQSYNEQFF
>TRBV11-2|TRBJ1-2
CASSLVGKQGTNYGYTF
>TRBV7-2|TRBJ2-7
CASSLGEGLGEQYF
>TRBV3-1/TRBV3-2|TRBJ2-7
CASSLAGQGGEQYF
>TRBV28|TRBJ1-6
CASSSSRRRNNSPLHF
>TRBV7-8|TRBJ2-1
CASSAREGAYNEQFF
>TRBV2|TRBJ2-3
CASSEAGVSTLDTQYF
>TRBV2|TRBJ2-7
CASRRVEQYF